This TCR beta chain was captured by sequencing in a study of control samples from healthy donors and cancer patients. From germline, CDR1 is GTSNPN and CDR2 SVGIG (reference sequence). V gave up 0 bases and J gave up 6 bases, with 6 bases separating them. The CDR3 has 12 residues. TCRdb's copy holds only in-frame clones and misses some; the assay was immunoSEQ multiplex PCR. Among some 71,000 clones listed, approximately 90% were seen once. This receptor was obtained from a woman between 45 and 65 years old with colorectal cancer. Material for sequencing was PBMCs. This chain uses TRBV30 with TRBJ2-1; the D is unclear. CDR3 in amino acids: CAWSVLTNEQFF. In DNA, the CDR3 is TGTGCCTGGAGTGTACTAACCAATGAGCAGTTCTTC.